This TCR beta chain was obtained from a study of shared T cell receptors in the human thymus. Per germline, CDR1 KGHSH and CDR2 LQKENI. V lost 3 bases and J lost 4, with 12 bases in between. This CDR3 is built from 15 residues. Using immunoSEQ multiplex PCR, the repertoire was profiled, and TCRdb retains in-frame clones only, with some absent. The repertoire holds more than 550,000 clones, with 70% to 90% as singletons. A further study also used this sample, focusing on human thymus T cells. That source notes: Donors were healthy Finnish babies undergoing corrective operations for congenital heart defects. The thymus was resected at corrective cardiac surgery. Use of V and J genes seemed skewed within the thymic and blood repertoires. Among unrelated individuals, related research reported thymic repertoires that overlapped highly.

The receptor's source is a girl in the first two years of life with a congenital heart defect. Sequencing was done on a sample of thymocytes. The chain uses TRBV18 and TRBJ2-2; a possible D gene is TRBD1 (5 bases). Here the CDR3 DNA reads TGTGCCAGCTCACCTAAGACAGCCCCCACCGGGGAGCTGTTTTTT. Residues: CASSPKTAPTGELFF.